The present T cell receptor beta chain was sequenced within a study of CD8+ T cells in alopecia areata. Whole-study findings and limits: Relative to normal scalp, lesional scalp, especially alopecia totalis/universalis, showed higher clonality.

This clone was observed a handful of times. Its antigen is undetermined. RNA was extracted and reverse transcribed into cDNA as the sequencing template. Repertoires were generated with immunoSEQ multiplex PCR, while TCRdb's copy carries only in-frame clones and drops some. The sample shows 150,000 or so clones, approximately 65% of them seen only once. CDR1 and CDR2 from the germline V gene are SGHTA and FQGNSA. The CDR3 loop spans 16 amino acids. The J segment lost 6 bases and the V segment lost 1 base, leaving 10 bases of the junction unmatched. This chain links TRBV7-2 with TRBJ1-2, with 8 bases fitting TRBD1. Sequenced here: CD8+ T cells sorted from blood, sampled at week 0. The sequence came from a human donor with alopecia areata. The CDR3 here is CASSLGAAGGVDGYTF. The CDR3, as DNA: TGTGCCAGCAGCTTAGGAGCCGCAGGGGGCGTGGATGGCTACACCTTC.